The clone carrying this T cell receptor beta chain was found once. TCRdb's table, derived via immunoSEQ multiplex PCR, lists solely in-frame clones and lacks some. The sample holds more than 300,000 clones, more than 85% seen once. These data originate in a study of blood T cell repertoires in COVID-19. Germline trimming cut 2 bases from V and 4 bases from J; bases unmatched to any gene: 4. Per germline, CDR1 MDHEN and CDR2 SYDVKM. The CDR3 sequence is 16 residues long. Sequenced: PBMCs or T cells enriched from blood (not recorded which). This receptor was obtained from a woman aged 25 to 39 who had been exposed to COVID-19. This chain joins TRBV28 and TRBJ2-2; 10 bases are shared with TRBD2. DNA for the CDR3: TGTGCCAGCAGTTTAGTAGCGGGGGGCAGCACCGGGGAGCTGTTTTTT. It specifies CASSLVAGGSTGELFF.